The 30 T cell receptor beta chains listed next were all sequenced from one sample in a study of T cell changes during pregnancy in multiple sclerosis. Produced via immunoSEQ multiplex PCR; TCRdb's table is partial and in-frame only. The sample contains about 59,000 clones, 90% to 95% of which appear only once. Sequences were derived from CD8+ T cells from peripheral blood mononuclear cells, sampled after pregnancy. Source of these receptors: a female donor with multiple sclerosis, enrolled in a pregnancy study.

V gene TRBV19 combines with J gene TRBJ2-1; the D gene is possibly TRBD2 (5 bases). The CDR3 extends over 15 amino acids. V lost 3 bases and J lost 0, with 9 bases in between. CDR1 is LNHDA and CDR2 is SQIVND in the germline V gene (reference sequence). The CDR3 reads CASSIAGSSYNEQFF. The CDR3 DNA is TGTGCCAGTAGTATCGCGGGTAGCTCCTACAATGAGCAGTTCTTC.

The gene calls are TRBV4-1 and TRBJ1-1, with unresolved D. Germline V gene sequence: CDR1 MGHRA, CDR2 YSYEKL. The CDR3 sequence is 17 residues long. The V gene lost 5 bases and the J gene lost 0 bases, with 19 bases spanning the gap. The chain's CDR3 is CASSSSTAGVMNTEAFF. CDR3 DNA: TGCGCCAGCAGCTCCTCCACGGCAGGCGTTATGAACACTGAAGCTTTCTTT.

The chain is built from TRBV6-5 and TRBJ2-3, with TRBD2 identical over 12 bases. The germline CDR1 and CDR2 sequences are MNHEY and SVGAGI. The V and J ends lost 6 bases and 4 bases, in that order; junction bases with no gene match: 5. CDR3 size: 15 residues. The chain's CDR3 is CASSRLAGAADTQYF. For the CDR3, the DNA is TGTGCCAGCAGCCGACTAGCGGGAGCGGCAGATACGCAGTATTTT.

V is TRBV29-1 and J is TRBJ2-7, with TRBD1 matching 8 bases. The CDR3 length is 13 residues. The V gene's germline CDR1 is SQVTM and CDR2 ANQGSEA. V was pared by 7 bases and J by 3 bases, with 8 bases of the junction left unmatched. CDR3 residues: CSARTGRDYEQYF. For the CDR3, the DNA is TGCAGCGCACGGACAGGGCGAGACTACGAGCAGTACTTC.

The V gene is TRBV19, the J gene TRBJ2-7; weak D call: TRBD1 (6 bases). V lost 1 base and J 1 base, leaving 14 bases between the germline ends. Germline V gene sequence: CDR1 LNHDA, CDR2 SQIVND (reference sequence). CDR3 size: 16 residues. CDR3 DNA sequence: TGTGCCAGTAGTATAGGTCAGGGGAGAAGGTCCTACGAGCAGTACTTC. This codes for CASSIGQGRRSYEQYF.

V is TRBV27 and J is TRBJ2-3, with D hard to call. This CDR3 contains 15 residues. V shed 6 bases and J shed 0 bases, with 13 bases lying between them. CDR1 MNHEY and CDR2 SMNVEV come from the germline V gene (reference sequence). CDR3: CASRIYSLSTDTQYF. CDR3 DNA: TGTGCCAGCAGGATTTACAGTCTTAGCACAGATACGCAGTATTTT.

V gene TRBV28 combines with J gene TRBJ2-5; perhaps TRBD2 as D (6 bases). The germline CDR1 and CDR2 sequences are MDHEN and SYDVKM. V lost 6 bases to trimming and J lost 5 bases, with 16 bases between them. This CDR3 has 14 residues. The CDR3, as DNA: TGTGCCAGCAGCTACTGGGGGGAGTCCGAGACCCAGTACTTC. Translation gives CASSYWGESETQYF.

The chain has TRBV27 and TRBJ2-7, with TRBD2 matching over 12 bases. The CDR3 totals 17 residues. J gave up 1 base and V 5 bases, and 9 bases lay outside the gene matches. CDR1 is MNHEY, CDR2 SMNVEV, per germline (reference sequence). Here the CDR3 DNA reads TGTGCCAGCAGTGCGACTAGCGGGAGTTGGGAATCCTACGAGCAGTACTTC. Its protein is CASSATSGSWESYEQYF.

The chain combines TRBV29-1 with TRBJ1-2; D gene unclear. The CDR3 is 14 amino acids. Germline loops: CDR1 SQVTM, CDR2 ANQGSEA. Trimming left V 5 bases short and J 6 bases short, with 19 bases between. The CDR3: CSVQPRTPGNGYTF. The CDR3 DNA sequence: TGCAGCGTTCAACCCCGAACCCCGGGGAATGGCTACACCTTC.

The V gene is TRBV27, the J gene TRBJ2-1, with 8 bases that match TRBD1. CDR1 MNHEY and CDR2 SMNVEV come from the germline V gene (reference sequence). J was trimmed by 5 bases and V by 2 bases; bases with no gene match: 8. The CDR3 extends over 16 amino acids. For the CDR3, the DNA is TGTGCCAGCAGTTTAAGTCTGGACAGGGCAAACAATGAGCAGTTCTTC. It yields the protein CASSLSLDRANNEQFF.

The chain uses TRBV11-2 and TRBJ2-7; TRBD2 agrees at 7 bases. CDR3 length: 16 residues. The trim removed 0 bases at V and 2 bases at J, leaving 7 bases unmatched. CDR1 is SGHAT and CDR2 is FQNNGV in the germline V gene. CDR3: CASSLDHGGGAYEQYF. CDR3 nucleotide sequence: TGTGCCAGCAGCTTAGATCACGGGGGAGGGGCCTACGAGCAGTACTTC.

This clone was seen a few times. This chain links TRBV10-2 with TRBJ2-3; D not certain. Per the germline V gene, CDR1 is WSHSY and CDR2 is SAAADI. Trimming shortened V by 2 bases and J by 6 bases, and 9 bases separated the two germline ends. The CDR3 contains 13 residues. CDR3 sequence reads: CASSELVLDTQYF. CDR3 DNA sequence: TGCGCCAGCAGTGAGCTTGTTCTGGATACGCAGTATTTT.

V gene TRBV19 combines with J gene TRBJ2-7; a possible D gene is TRBD2 (6 bases). Trimming cost V 5 bases and J 0 bases, with 8 bases left between them. CDR1 and CDR2 (germline): LNHDA, SQIVND (reference sequence). CDR3 length: 13 residues. The CDR3 sequence is CASSPGLSYEQYF. CDR3 in DNA: TGTGCCAGTAGTCCGGGACTCTCCTACGAGCAGTACTTC.

The V call is TRBV2, the J call TRBJ2-1, with 8 bases aligning to TRBD1. The V gene's germline CDR1 is SNHLY and CDR2 FYNNEI. The CDR3 covers 16 residues. Trimming removed 2 bases from V and 7 bases from J; junction bases left unmatched: 10. The chain's CDR3 is CASSEWRQGASNEQFF. The CDR3 DNA reads as TGTGCCAGCAGTGAATGGCGGCAGGGGGCGTCGAATGAGCAGTTCTTC.

The V call is TRBV7-9, the J call TRBJ2-2; D ambiguous. CDR1 is SEHNR and CDR2 is FQNEAQ in the germline V gene (reference sequence). V lost 5 bases, J lost 7 bases, and 8 bases lay in between. The CDR3 extends over 12 amino acids. The CDR3 sequence is CASSPFFGELFF. The CDR3, as DNA: TGTGCCAGCAGCCCGTTTTTCGGGGAGCTGTTTTTT.

The chain has TRBV2 and TRBJ2-7, with 7 bases that match TRBD2. V was pared by 6 bases and J by 4 bases, with 9 bases of the junction left unmatched. This CDR3 contains 14 residues. Germline-derived CDR1 and CDR2 are SNHLY and FYNNEI. CDR3 nucleotide sequence: TGTGCCAGCAGGGCTAGCGGCGCGTATTACGAGCAGTACTTC. Translation: CASRASGAYYEQYF. Full variable domain (rest looked up from reference TRBV2 and TRBJ2-7): EPEVTQTPSHQVTQMGQEVILRCVPISNHLYFYWYRQILGQKVEFLVSFYNNEISEKSEIFDDQFSVERPDGSNFTLKIRSTKLEDSAMYFCASRASGAYYEQYFGPGTRLTVT.

This chain uses TRBV2 with TRBJ2-2, with a tentative D call TRBD2 (6 bases). V was cut by 4 bases and J by 1 base, with 13 bases left in between. The CDR3 is 16 amino acids. Germline V CDR1 and CDR2: SNHLY, FYNNEI. The CDR3 here is CASSVGGRGNTGELFF. The CDR3 DNA reads TGTGCCAGCAGTGTGGGGGGTAGGGGGAACACCGGGGAGCTGTTTTTT. Supplemented by reference TRBV2 and TRBJ2-2, the full variable domain reads EPEVTQTPSHQVTQMGQEVILRCVPISNHLYFYWYRQILGQKVEFLVSFYNNEISEKSEIFDDQFSVERPDGSNFTLKIRSTKLEDSAMYFCASSVGGRGNTGELFFGEGSRLTVL.

The V and J genes are TRBV9 and TRBJ2-4; 11 nucleotides line up with TRBD2. V was clipped by 0 bases and J by 3 bases; unmatched bases: 5. Per germline, CDR1 SGDLS and CDR2 YYNGEE. There are 17 residues in the CDR3. As DNA, the CDR3 is TGTGCCAGCAGCGTAGTAGTAGCGGGAGGGTACAAAAACATTCAGTACTTC. It is translated as CASSVVVAGGYKNIQYF.

The chain links TRBV12-2 to TRBJ1-2. TRBV12-2 is a recognized pseudogene. This CDR3 has 17 residues. The DNA of the CDR3 is TGTGCAAGTCGCTTAGCGCGGTGGGGGGGAAAGGACTATGGCTACACCTTC. Residues: CASRLARWGGKDYGYTF.

The rearrangement links TRBV5-5 to TRBJ2-1; D might be TRBD1 (6 bases). V lost 4 bases and J lost 10, with 12 bases in between. The CDR3 contains 12 residues. Germline lookup yields CDR1 SGHKS and CDR2 YYEKEE (reference sequence). The CDR3 region has the DNA TGTGCCAGCAGCGGAACAGGGCACGAGCAGTTCTTC. Translation gives CASSGTGHEQFF. Full variable domain (rest looked up from reference TRBV5-5 and TRBJ2-1): DAGVTQSPTHLIKTRGQQVTLRCSPISGHKSVSWYQQVLGQGPQFIFQYYEKEERGRGNFPDRFSARQFPNYSSELNVNALLLGDSALYLCASSGTGHEQFFGPGTRLTVL.

The table lists this clone with a count of one. The chain combines TRBV19 with TRBJ2-1, with D possibly being TRBD2 (6 bases). CDR1 and CDR2 from the germline V gene are LNHDA and SQIVND (reference sequence). This CDR3 has 16 amino acids. Trimming cost V 0 bases and J 0 bases, with 9 bases left between them. CDR3 DNA sequence: TGTGCCAGTAGTATAGACAGCGGGTACTCCTACAATGAGCAGTTCTTC. Translated, it gives CASSIDSGYSYNEQFF.

The chain recombines TRBV2 with TRBJ2-2, with TRBD2 matching over 12 bases. V lost 11 bases and J lost 8; bases outside the gene matches: 9. The CDR3 has 14 amino acids. The germline CDR1 and CDR2 sequences are SNHLY and FYNNEI. The CDR3 loop is CAGSSGRAPGELFF. The CDR3, as DNA: TGTGCCGGGTCTAGCGGGAGGGCCCCGGGGGAGCTGTTTTTT.

This clone was observed once. The rearrangement uses TRBV5-4 and TRBJ2-7; tentatively, D is TRBD2 (5 bases). Germline V gives CDR1 SGHNT, CDR2 YYREEE (reference sequence). CDR3 size: 14 residues. V shed 2 bases and J shed 4 bases, with 13 bases lying between them. The CDR3 DNA reads TGTGCCAGCAGCTTCCGGGGTACCTCTTACGAGCAGTACTTC. Protein: CASSFRGTSYEQYF.

This clone was seen a few times. The CDR3 bases are TGTGCCAGCAGCCCCGTCGGTGAGGGGGCCTTCTATGGCTACACCTTC. Its protein product is CASSPVGEGAFYGYTF. This sequence joins TRBV27 and TRBJ1-2; the match to TRBD1 covers 7 bases. The CDR3 covers 16 residues. Germline trimming cut 6 bases from V and 4 bases from J; bases unmatched to any gene: 14. Germline lookup yields CDR1 MNHEY and CDR2 SMNVEV (reference sequence).

The V call is TRBV2, the J call TRBJ2-3, with a tentative D call TRBD2 (5 bases). CDR1 is SNHLY, CDR2 FYNNEI, per germline. The V and J ends lost 6 bases and 1 base respectively, with 11 bases between them. The CDR3 has 14 residues. The CDR3 bases are TGTGCCAGCAGGGCTCGGGGTGGCACAGATACGCAGTATTTT. The encoded protein is CASRARGGTDTQYF.

The CDR3 nucleotides are TGTGCCAGCAGCTTAGACAGTGAAGCTTTCTTT. It yields the protein CASSLDSEAFF. This sequence joins TRBV5-6 and TRBJ1-1; tentative D call: TRBD1 (5 bases). V lost 2 bases, J lost 7 bases, and 6 bases lay in between. In germline, CDR1 is SGHDT, CDR2 YYEEEE. The CDR3 runs 11 residues.

The gene calls are TRBV4-3 and TRBJ1-2, with TRBD1 matching over 9 bases. The length of the CDR3 is 17 residues. Germline CDR1 LGHNA, CDR2 YSLEER. The J segment lost 2 bases and the V segment lost 3 bases, leaving 10 bases of the junction unmatched. CDR3 region: CASSQVNTGGANYGYTF. The DNA of the CDR3 is TGCGCCAGCAGCCAGGTAAACACAGGGGGCGCGAACTATGGCTACACCTTC.

The chain carries TRBV12-5 and TRBJ1-2, with unresolved D. Germline V lookup: CDR1 LGHNT, CDR2 FRNRAP. The V end was cut by 1 base, the J end by 1 base, with 4 bases between. The CDR3 extends over 13 amino acids. This CDR3 reads CASGLGSNYGYTF. The DNA of the CDR3 is TGTGCTAGTGGTTTGGGGAGTAACTATGGCTACACCTTC.

This chain links TRBV5-5 with TRBJ2-7, with D unresolved. This CDR3 has 19 amino acids. Trimming left V 1 base short and J 0 bases short, with 23 bases between. Germline CDR1 reads SGHKS; CDR2 reads YYEKEE (reference sequence). This CDR3 reads CASSLHPNWRMLNSYEQYF. The CDR3 coding sequence is TGTGCCAGCAGCTTGCATCCTAATTGGCGGATGTTAAACTCCTACGAGCAGTACTTC. Filled out from reference TRBV5-5 and TRBJ2-7, the complete variable domain reads DAGVTQSPTHLIKTRGQQVTLRCSPISGHKSVSWYQQVLGQGPQFIFQYYEKEERGRGNFPDRFSARQFPNYSSELNVNALLLGDSALYLCASSLHPNWRMLNSYEQYFGPGTRLTVT.

The chain recombines TRBV19 with TRBJ2-7; 10 bases are a match to TRBD2. V lost 6 bases to trimming and J lost 1 base; unmatched junction nucleotides: 3. The CDR3 is 14 residues long. Per germline, CDR1 LNHDA and CDR2 SQIVND (reference sequence). CDR3 sequence: CASRPAGGSYEQYF. Here the CDR3 DNA reads TGTGCCAGTAGACCAGCGGGAGGGTCCTACGAGCAGTACTTC. Filled out from reference TRBV19 and TRBJ2-7, the complete variable domain reads DGGITQSPKYLFRKEGQNVTLSCEQNLNHDAMYWYRQDPGQGLRLIYYSQIVNDFQKGDIAEGYSVSREKKESFPLTVTSAQKNPTAFYLCASRPAGGSYEQYFGPGTRLTVT.